What follows describes a single TCR beta chain. This entry belongs to a study of glioma-infiltrating T cells after dendritic cell vaccination. The germline V gene encodes CDR1 SGHRS and CDR2 YFSETQ. V shed 0 bases, J shed 1 base, and the junction held 7 bases outside the gene matches. This CDR3 spans 17 amino acids. Time point reported: after dendritic cell vaccination, including at tumor progression/relapse. Primers: 60 V beta forward and 13 J beta reverse. Only in-frame clones appear in the TCRdb table, and some are missing; sequencing was by immunoSEQ multiplex PCR. The profile shows 50,000 to 60,000 clones, approximately 80% of them singletons.

The chain is built from TRBV5-1 and TRBJ2-3; TRBD2 matches at 8 bases. The TCR comes from a human donor with glioblastoma. Sequences were derived from blood, sampled after dendritic cell vaccination. CDR3 sequence reads: CASSLDPPGGGTDTQYF. The CDR3 DNA follows: TGCGCCAGCAGCTTGGACCCCCCGGGGGGGGGCACAGATACGCAGTATTTT.